The 32 T cell receptor beta chains given below trace back to one sample, sequenced in a study of tumor-infiltrating lymphocytes in primary liver carcinoma. DNA and RNA were both co-extracted from roughly 18-30 mg of bulk tissue that had not been sorted. Constant-region priming of approximately 0.55 ug total RNA yielded TCR beta cDNA. The TCR beta library was amplified through three nested multiplex PCR rounds in a modified ARM-PCR procedure. TRBV1-TRBV30 forward and Cbeta reverse primers drove the first two roughly 10-cycle rounds. TCRdb re-analysed the multiplex PCR reads in MiXCR, keeping a single row per CDR3 protein. The sample yields approximately 47,000 distinct CDR3 sequences, 70% to 85% seen once. The sample taken for sequencing was liver tumor tissue from sampling region 3. Sample subset: tumor region T3, left-lateral pole. All receptors come from a man aged 40-55 years with primary liver carcinoma and hepatitis B virus infection.

The chain employs TRBV11-2 and TRBJ2-2, with a weak D call TRBD2 (5 bases). Trimming removed 8 bases at V and 17 bases at J, with 30 bases between. CDR3 size: 15 residues. CDR1 is SGHAT, CDR2 FQNNGV, per germline. CDR3 sequence (DNA): TGTGCCAGCCTCCCACCGCGAGTGTACACCGGGGAGTTATTTTTT. Its protein product is CASLPPRVYTGELFF.

Details on this clonotype: The junction shows a germline mismatch at one end, possibly a read error. The rearrangement joins TRBV5-5 to TRBJ2-1, with D possibly being TRBD1 (6 bases). Per the germline V gene, CDR1 is SGHKS and CDR2 is YYEKEE (reference sequence). The CDR3 spans 13 residues. In DNA form, the CDR3 reads TGTGCCGGCAGCTTGGGGGCTTACAATGAGCAGTTATTC. Translated, it gives CAGSLGAYNEQLF.

A word on this clonotype: Compared with germline, one end of the junction differs, possibly owing to a read error. This chain connects TRBV11-2 to TRBJ2-7; 8 bases align to TRBD1. The CDR3 runs to 15 residues. From germline, CDR1 is SGHAT and CDR2 FQNNGV. The CDR3 here is CTSNSGAGTGYEQYF. The CDR3 DNA reads TGTACCAGCAACTCAGGAGCAGGGACAGGTTACGAGCAGTACTTC.

Of note for this clonotype: A read error may account for a junction end that differs from germline. The rearrangement uses TRBV7-8 and TRBJ1-5; D not certain. The CDR3 contains 15 residues. Germline V gene lookup returns CDR1 SGHVS and CDR2 FQNEAQ. The CDR3 region has the DNA TGTACCAGCACTGGGGATAGCTATAGCAATCGGCCCCAGCATTTT. Translated: CTSTGDSYSNRPQHF.

Remarks on this clonotype: Relative to the germline gene, one junction end is altered; a read error may explain this. This chain connects TRBV14 to TRBJ1-6, with unresolved D. The germline V gene has CDR1 SGHDN and CDR2 FVKESK. CDR3 length equals 14 residues. CDR3 region: CASGQWVSNSPLHF. The CDR3 nucleotides are TGTGCCAGCGGCCAGTGGGTGAGTAATTCACCCCTCCACTTT. The full variable domain, its missing parts supplied by reference TRBV14 and TRBJ1-6, is EAGVTQFPSHSVIEKGQTVTLRCDPISGHDNLYWYRRVMGKEIKFLLHFVKESKQDESGMPNNRFLAERTGGTYSTLKVQPAELEDSGVYFCASGQWVSNSPLHFGNGTRLTVT.

Concerning this clonotype itself: The junction and the germline gene differ at one end; a read error may be behind it. The chain uses TRBV5-1 and TRBJ2-1, with TRBD1 matching over 11 bases. This CDR3 spans 15 amino acids. Germline CDR1 reads SGHRS; CDR2 reads YFSETQ. The CDR3 sequence: CASRTGQGARDEQFF. The CDR3 DNA sequence: TGCGCTAGCAGGACAGGACAGGGGGCCCGGGATGAGCAGTTCTTC. Variable domain in full (rest from reference TRBV5-1 and TRBJ2-1): KAGVTQTPRYLIKTRGQQVTLSCSPISGHRSVSWYQQTPGQGLQFLFEYFSETQRNKGNFPGRFSGRQFSNSRSEMNVSTLELGDSALYLCASRTGQGARDEQFFGPGTRLTVL.

Points on this clonotype: Possible read error: a much larger clone is one base away. This chain joins TRBV10-2 and TRBJ1-1, with D unclear. The CDR3 contains 14 residues. V was cut by 5 bases and J by 3 bases, with 13 bases left in between. Germline V CDR1 and CDR2: WSHSY, SAAADI. The CDR3 nucleotides are TGCGCCAGCAGTTCTAGTTGGAGGGACACTGAAGCTTTCTTT. Its translation: CASSSSWRDTEAFF.

As to this clonotype: The CDR3 does not close with the conserved phenylalanine or tryptophan, likely indicating a read error. V is TRBV6-1 and J is TRBJ2-3; D possibly corresponds to TRBD1 (6 bases). The CDR3 extends over 15 amino acids. Per germline, CDR1 MNHNS and CDR2 SASEGT. The CDR3 here is CASSEGGASTDTQYL. The CDR3 DNA is TGTGCCAGTAGTGAAGGGGGTGCTAGCACAGATACGCAGTATCTT.

On this clonotype itself: Lacking the conserved final phenylalanine or tryptophan, this CDR3 likely reflects a read error. The V gene is TRBV11-2, the J gene TRBJ2-5, with D perhaps matching TRBD2 (6 bases). The CDR3 sequence is 16 residues long. Trimming removed 6 bases from V and 0 bases from J, with 17 bases in between. The germline CDR1 and CDR2 sequences are SGHAT and FQNNGV. CDR3 sequence: CASRSRDSAHQETQYL. The CDR3 region has the DNA TGTGCCAGCAGGTCCCGGGACTCGGCCCACCAAGAGACCCAGTACCTT.

About this clonotype: The junction departs from the called germline gene at one end, perhaps through a read error. The gene calls are TRBV12-3 or TRBV12-4 and TRBJ1-1; a possible D gene is TRBD1 (5 bases). This CDR3 has 13 residues. CDR3 coding DNA: TGTGCCAGTAGTTTATTAAGCCTAGGGGAAACTTTCTTT. This sequence encodes CASSLLSLGETFF.

Concerning this clonotype: Since no conserved phenylalanine or tryptophan closes the CDR3, a read error is the likely cause. The DNA is left out, because the CDR3 cannot be placed on it with certainty; the CDR3 is given as TCRdb lists it. The chain employs TRBV11-2 and TRBJ2-5; the table assigns TRBD2, which was not confirmed against the DNA. With termini counted, the CDR3 has 16 amino acids. Germline V gene lookup returns CDR1 SGHAT and CDR2 FQNNGV. CDR3 loop: CAGRSRDSAHQETRYL.

V and J are TRBV11-2 and TRBJ1-1; the D gene is possibly TRBD1 (5 bases). V was shortened by 5 bases and J by 5 bases, with 24 bases between the two germline ends. Per the germline V gene, CDR1 is SGHAT and CDR2 is FQNNGV. CDR3 length equals 17 residues. This chain's CDR3 is CASSRMGGRGFATEAFF. The CDR3 DNA is TGTGCCAGCAGCCGAATGGGGGGACGGGGGTTCGCTACTGAAGCTTTCTTT.

By share of the sample, this clonotype is medium-sized. The CDR3 DNA sequence: TGTGCCAGCCCAAGGGACCCGAACACCGGGGAGCTGTTTTTT. Translated: CASPRDPNTGELFF. This chain connects TRBV6-1 to TRBJ2-2; D could derive from TRBD1 or TRBD2 (5 bases each). V was pared by 8 bases and J by 0 bases, with 10 bases between. This CDR3 region has 14 residues. The germline CDR1 and CDR2 sequences are MNHNS and SASEGT.

In the case of this clonotype: The junction does not match germline at one end; this may be a read error. The chain has TRBV11-2 and TRBJ1-5, with D hard to call. The closer fit of TRBJ2-3 to the DNA end suggests the J call may be wrong. Germline V gene lookup returns CDR1 SGHAT and CDR2 FQNNGV. The CDR3 runs to 14 residues. The CDR3 region is CTSNTGRFPAPQYF. CDR3 nucleotides: TGTACCAGCAACACCGGACGGTTTCCCGCGCCCCAGTATTTT.

This clonotype was counted only a few times. The V and J genes are TRBV11-1 and TRBJ2-1; 10 nucleotides match TRBD2. The trim removed 9 bases at V and 7 bases at J, leaving 18 bases unmatched. CDR1 and CDR2 from the germline V gene are SGHAT and FQDESV (reference sequence). The CDR3 totals 17 residues. The CDR3 region is CASILGLAGEVDNEQFF. The CDR3 region has the DNA TGTGCCAGTATCCTGGGGCTAGCGGGAGAAGTTGATAATGAGCAGTTCTTC.

The CDR3 reads CSRRSQDSAHQETQYF. The CDR3 DNA reads as TGTTCCCGCAGATCCCAGGACTCGGCCCACCAAGAGACCCAGTACTTC. The chain carries TRBV11-2 and TRBJ2-5; tentatively, D is TRBD2 (5 bases). This CDR3 comprises 16 residues. Germline CDR1 and CDR2: SGHAT and FQNNGV.

This clonotype has more than one count but fewer than ten. It may be a read error: a sequence one base away is much more abundant. This chain joins TRBV28 and TRBJ1-2; a possible D gene is TRBD1 (6 bases). The CDR3 contains 16 residues. From germline, CDR1 is MDHEN and CDR2 SYDVKM. CDR3 coding DNA: TGTACCAGCAGTCCGTCAGGGGCATTAGGGTTAAGGGACTACACCTTC. Encoded protein: CTSSPSGALGLRDYTF.

As regards this clonotype: A read error may explain this, as a much larger clone is one base away. The chain uses TRBV7-9 and TRBJ2-5; D call uncertain. Germline V gives CDR1 SEHNR, CDR2 FQNEAQ (reference sequence). V lost 7 bases and J 1 base, leaving 4 bases between the germline ends. CDR3 length equals 11 residues. DNA of the CDR3: TGTGCCAGCACTATCCAAGAGACCCAGTACTTC. This translates into CASTIQETQYF. The complete variable domain, with remaining parts taken from reference TRBV7-9 and TRBJ2-5, reads DTGVSQNPRHKITKRGQNVTFRCDPISEHNRLYWYRQTLGQGPEFLTYFQNEAQLEKSRLLSDRFSAERPKGSFSTLEIQRTEQGDSAMYLCASTIQETQYFGPGTRLLVL.

Note on this clonotype: One end of the junction fails to match germline, which may point to a read error. The V gene is TRBV4-1, the J gene TRBJ2-3; 7 bases align to TRBD2. CDR3 length equals 16 residues. Germline V gives CDR1 MGHRA, CDR2 YSYEKL. The CDR3 DNA reads as TGCACCAGGAGCCGGAGTTGGAGCGGGGGCACAGATACGCAGTATTTT. Amino acid sequence: CTRSRSWSGGTDTQYF.

Comment on this clonotype: This CDR3 fails to terminate in the conserved phenylalanine or tryptophan, so it likely reflects a read error. This rearrangement joins TRBV11-2 to TRBJ2-1; weak D call: TRBD2 (6 bases). The germline V and J ends were trimmed by 3 bases and 9 bases, with 21 bases remaining between them. Germline CDR1 and CDR2: SGHAT and FQNNGV. The CDR3 totals 16 residues. The CDR3 coding sequence is TGTGCCAGCAGCTTGGATATTGAACTAGCCATGGGTGAGCAGTTCCTC. Protein: CASSLDIELAMGEQFL.

With regard to this clonotype: One end of the junction varies from germline; a read error may be responsible. This chain connects TRBV10-1 to TRBJ2-3, with D possibly TRBD1 on 5 matching bases. Germline-derived CDR1 and CDR2 are WNHNN and SYGVQD (reference sequence). There are 16 residues in the CDR3. The CDR3 region is CASSDLRKSLTDTQYF. CDR3 in DNA: TGCGCCAGCAGTGACTTGAGGAAGTCCCTGACAGATACGCAATATTTT.

To note about this clonotype: Sequence at one end of the junction differs from germline and may be a read error. This chain uses TRBV11-2 with TRBJ2-1; D unresolved. Germline CDR1 is SGHAT and CDR2 is FQNNGV. The CDR3 sequence is 15 residues long. The CDR3: CATGHDQPSYYEQLF. The CDR3, as DNA: TGTGCCACCGGGCATGACCAGCCATCCTACTATGAGCAGTTGTTC. The full variable domain, rest sourced from reference TRBV11-2 and TRBJ2-1, is EAGVAQSPRYKIIEKRQSVAFWCNPISGHATLYWYQQILGQGPKLLIQFQNNGVVDDSQLPKDRFSAERLKGVDSTLKIQPAKLEDSAVYLCATGHDQPSYYEQLFGPGTRLTVL.

J is TRBJ2-7 and V is TRBV6-1; the D gene is possibly TRBD1 (5 bases). The CDR3 covers 12 residues. Looked up from germline, CDR1 is MNHNS and CDR2 is SASEGT. V was shortened by 11 bases and J by 4 bases, with 15 bases between the two germline ends. The CDR3 region has the DNA TGTGCCGGCATGTATTCAGGGTACGAGCAGTACTTC. Translation: CAGMYSGYEQYF.

As concerns this clonotype: A much more abundant neighbour one base away suggests this may be a read error. In this CDR3 the conserved last residue, phenylalanine or tryptophan, is missing, so a read error is likely. The genes are TRBV28 and TRBJ2-7; D perhaps matches TRBD2 (5 bases). CDR3 size: 13 residues. V was cut by 5 bases and J by 3 bases, with 11 bases left in between. CDR1 is MDHEN, CDR2 SYDVKM, per germline. CDR3 sequence reads: CASSPRAFYEQYL. The CDR3 DNA sequence: TGTGCCAGCAGTCCGAGGGCCTTCTACGAGCAGTACTTA.

The V call is TRBV7-9, the J call TRBJ2-7; TRBD1 matches at 7 bases. This CDR3 spans 15 amino acids. V lost 7 bases, J lost 2 bases, and 11 bases stayed unmatched. Per the germline V gene, CDR1 is SEHNR and CDR2 is FQNEAQ (reference sequence). The CDR3 here is CASNSGTVKPYEQYF. DNA for the CDR3: TGTGCCAGCAACTCCGGGACAGTTAAGCCCTACGAGCAGTACTTC.

A remark on this clonotype: With a much larger clone just one base away, this may be a read error. No DNA is shown, since the ends of the CDR3 on it are uncertain; the CDR3 is the one TCRdb lists. V and J are TRBV6-1 and TRBJ2-3; the D segment call TRBD1 is taken from the table without a DNA check. Germline V gene sequence: CDR1 MNHNS, CDR2 SASEGT. Both ends counted, the CDR3 spans 15 residues. The CDR3 reads CASRDRVWGAGTHYF.

Of note for this clonotype: One end of the junction varies from germline; a read error may be responsible. The rearrangement joins TRBV10-2 to TRBJ1-6; no reliable D call. Germline V lookup: CDR1 WSHSY, CDR2 SAAADI. This CDR3 region has 16 residues. CDR3 DNA: TGCACCAGCAGTGAGTCAAGCTACGGAAGGAATTCACCCCTCCACTTT. Residues: CTSSESSYGRNSPLHF.

Points on this clonotype: The junction and the germline gene differ at one end; a read error may be behind it. V gene TRBV29-1 combines with J gene TRBJ2-5; D is perhaps TRBD1 or TRBD2 (5 bases each). Germline loops: CDR1 SQVTM, CDR2 ANQGSEA. CDR3 length: 14 residues. CDR3 loop: CSVEAGAAQETQCF. Here the CDR3 DNA reads TGCAGCGTTGAAGCCGGGGCAGCACAAGAGACCCAGTGCTTC. The whole variable domain, filled in from reference TRBV29-1 and TRBJ2-5, reads SAVISQKPSRDICQRGTSLTIQCQVDSQVTMMFWYRQQPGQSLTLIATANQGSEATYESGFVIDKFPISRPNLTFSTLTVSNMSPEDSSIYLCSVEAGAAQETQCFGPGTRLLVL.

As regards this clonotype: The junction and the germline gene differ at one end; a read error may be behind it. CDR3 region: CTSSSELPQHF. The CDR3 DNA sequence: TGTACCAGTAGCTCCGAGCTTCCCCAGCATTTT. The chain has TRBV6-1 and TRBJ1-5; D remains unclear. This CDR3 is 11 amino acids long. Looked up from germline, CDR1 is MNHNS and CDR2 is SASEGT.

The V call is TRBV6-2 or TRBV6-3, the J call TRBJ2-3; tentative D call: TRBD2 (6 bases). Germline CDR1 is MNHEY and CDR2 is SVGEGT. The CDR3 covers 12 residues. CDR3 region: CAGSTIGSDQYF. The CDR3 DNA sequence: TGTGCTGGCAGTACCATCGGGAGTGACCAGTATTTT.

As regards this clonotype: One end of the junction does not line up with germline, which may come from a read error. V usage is TRBV6-1 and J usage is TRBJ2-7; no definite D call. Germline values: CDR1 MNHNS, CDR2 SASEGT. This CDR3 is built from 13 residues. CDR3 sequence: CASSEWDFYEQYF. The CDR3 bases are TGCGCCAGCAGTGAATGGGATTTCTACGAGCAATACTTC.

With regard to this clonotype: It may be a read error: a sequence one base away is much more abundant. The rearrangement links TRBV6-4 to TRBJ2-7; D unresolved. Trimming took off 5 bases at V and 3 bases at J, with 17 bases between the two ends. This CDR3 is 15 amino acids long. Germline-derived CDR1 and CDR2 are MRHNA and SNTAGT. CDR3 protein: CASSLEFDLDYEQYF. In nucleotides, the CDR3 is TGTGCCAGCAGTCTCGAGTTCGACCTGGACTACGAGCAGTACTTC.